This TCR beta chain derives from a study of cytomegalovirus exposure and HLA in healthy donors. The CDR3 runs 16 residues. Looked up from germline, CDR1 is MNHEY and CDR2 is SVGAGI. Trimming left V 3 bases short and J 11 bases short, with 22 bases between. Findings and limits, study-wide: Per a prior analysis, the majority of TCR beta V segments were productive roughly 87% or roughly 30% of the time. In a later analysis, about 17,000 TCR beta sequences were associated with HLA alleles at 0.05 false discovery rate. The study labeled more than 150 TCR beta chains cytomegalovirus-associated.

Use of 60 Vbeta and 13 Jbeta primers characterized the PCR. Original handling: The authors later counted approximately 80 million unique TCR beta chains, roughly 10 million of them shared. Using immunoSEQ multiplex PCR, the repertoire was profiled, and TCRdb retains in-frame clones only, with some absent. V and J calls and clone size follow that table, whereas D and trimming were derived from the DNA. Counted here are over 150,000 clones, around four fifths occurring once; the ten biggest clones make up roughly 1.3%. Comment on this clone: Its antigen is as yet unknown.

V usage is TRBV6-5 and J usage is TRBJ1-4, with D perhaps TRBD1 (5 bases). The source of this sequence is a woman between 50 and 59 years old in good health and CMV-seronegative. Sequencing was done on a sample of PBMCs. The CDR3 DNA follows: TGTGCCAGCAGTTATATACGGGCAGGGCGAGTAGGGAAACTGTTTTTT. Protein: CASSYIRAGRVGKLFF.